Listed below are T cell receptor beta chains from one sample, sequenced in a study of CD8+ T cells in alopecia areata. Method: immunoSEQ multiplex PCR; TCRdb's copy keeps in-frame clones and lacks some. The sample has about 140,000 clones, approximately 80% seen once. Sample: CD8+ T cells sorted from blood, taken at week 4, from a patient treated with tofacitinib. The receptors stem from a human donor with alopecia areata. Both conserved end residues are part of each CDR3. A D gene is named only where the DNA matches it firmly. The size field is filled for only some rows; it gives once, few, many or a size class.

V gene: TRBV5-1
D gene: TRBD1
J gene: TRBJ2-1
clone size: few
CDR3 protein: CASSYPGTGGWDEQFF

V gene: TRBV6-1
D gene: -
J gene: TRBJ2-3
clone size: once
CDR3 protein: CASSLWGPSTDTQYF

V gene: TRBV5-4
D gene: -
J gene: TRBJ1-2
clone size: -
CDR3 protein: CASSEGFYGYTF

V gene: TRBV29-1
D gene: -
J gene: TRBJ2-7
clone size: few
CDR3 protein: CSATTSDSSYEQYF

V gene: TRBV4-1
D gene: -
J gene: TRBJ2-5
clone size: -
CDR3 protein: CASSQRAEETQYF

V gene: TRBV27
D gene: TRBD1
J gene: TRBJ2-7
clone size: once
CDR3 protein: CASSPPRDRGGEQYF

V gene: TRBV18
D gene: -
J gene: TRBJ1-1
clone size: -
CDR3 protein: CASSTPAGSDGAFF

V gene: TRBV7-9
D gene: TRBD1
J gene: TRBJ2-5
clone size: -
CDR3 protein: CASSRLDRGQETQYF

V gene: TRBV5-1
D gene: -
J gene: TRBJ1-1
clone size: -
CDR3 protein: CASSPRKQGENTEAFF

V gene: TRBV4-1
D gene: TRBD1
J gene: TRBJ2-7
clone size: -
CDR3 protein: CASSQDRGPYEQYF

V gene: TRBV5-1
D gene: -
J gene: TRBJ2-7
clone size: -
CDR3 protein: CASRGTGRYEQYF

V gene: TRBV7-9
D gene: -
J gene: TRBJ2-6
clone size: -
CDR3 protein: CASSRSLESGANVLTF

V gene: TRBV2
D gene: -
J gene: TRBJ1-4
clone size: -
CDR3 protein: CASIVEAYDEKLFF

V gene: TRBV7-9
D gene: -
J gene: TRBJ2-5
clone size: few
CDR3 protein: CASSLGSGTGRETQYF

V gene: TRBV4-1
D gene: TRBD1
J gene: TRBJ1-5
clone size: once
CDR3 protein: CASSPGTDYSNQPQHF

V gene: TRBV4-3
D gene: TRBD2
J gene: TRBJ2-1
clone size: -
CDR3 protein: CASSQVSGGAYNEQFF

V gene: TRBV13
D gene: -
J gene: TRBJ2-5
clone size: -
CDR3 protein: CASSYKETQYF

V gene: TRBV7-7
D gene: TRBD1
J gene: TRBJ2-7
clone size: -
CDR3 protein: CASSLATGAEQYF

V gene: TRBV11-1
D gene: -
J gene: TRBJ2-1
clone size: -
CDR3 protein: CASSSRNYNEQFF

V gene: TRBV21-1
D gene: -
J gene: TRBJ2-2
clone size: -
CDR3 protein: CASIWTGETGELFF

V gene: TRBV7-9
D gene: -
J gene: TRBJ2-3
clone size: once
CDR3 protein: CASSATGADTQYF

V gene: TRBV2
D gene: -
J gene: TRBJ2-7
clone size: once
CDR3 protein: CASSELGPEQYF

V gene: TRBV4-3
D gene: -
J gene: TRBJ2-7
clone size: -
CDR3 protein: CASSQEALGQGGYEQYF

V gene: TRBV7-9
D gene: -
J gene: TRBJ2-5
clone size: once
CDR3 protein: CASSSDRRIITQYF

V gene: TRBV19
D gene: -
J gene: TRBJ2-1
clone size: -
CDR3 protein: CASSPGPSSYNEQFF

V gene: TRBV4-3
D gene: TRBD1
J gene: TRBJ2-5
clone size: once
CDR3 protein: CASSQDLGTGEETQYF

V gene: TRBV7-6
D gene: -
J gene: TRBJ2-5
clone size: -
CDR3 protein: CASSLESRGGETQYF

V gene: TRBV4-2
D gene: -
J gene: TRBJ2-7
clone size: -
CDR3 protein: CASSQDSTYEQYF

V gene: TRBV29-1
D gene: TRBD2
J gene: TRBJ2-1
clone size: -
CDR3 protein: CSVEGLAGGPIDYNEQFF

V gene: TRBV6-5
D gene: -
J gene: TRBJ2-1
clone size: -
CDR3 protein: CASAASDYNEQFF

V gene: TRBV2
D gene: -
J gene: TRBJ2-7
clone size: -
CDR3 protein: CASSEAVYEQYF

V gene: TRBV5-6
D gene: TRBD2
J gene: TRBJ2-5
clone size: -
CDR3 protein: CASSPGTSGETQYF